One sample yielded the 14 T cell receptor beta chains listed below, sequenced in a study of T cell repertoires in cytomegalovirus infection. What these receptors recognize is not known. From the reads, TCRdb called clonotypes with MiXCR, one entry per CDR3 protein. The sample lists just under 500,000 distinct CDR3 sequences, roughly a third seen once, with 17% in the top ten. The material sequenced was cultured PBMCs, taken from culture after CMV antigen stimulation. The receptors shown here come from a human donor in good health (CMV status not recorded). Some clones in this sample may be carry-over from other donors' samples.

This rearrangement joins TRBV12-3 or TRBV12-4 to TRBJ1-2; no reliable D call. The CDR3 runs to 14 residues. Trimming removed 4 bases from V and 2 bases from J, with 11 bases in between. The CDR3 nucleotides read TGTGCCAGCAGTTCGACGGCCCGAAACTATGGCTACACCTTC. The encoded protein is CASSSTARNYGYTF.

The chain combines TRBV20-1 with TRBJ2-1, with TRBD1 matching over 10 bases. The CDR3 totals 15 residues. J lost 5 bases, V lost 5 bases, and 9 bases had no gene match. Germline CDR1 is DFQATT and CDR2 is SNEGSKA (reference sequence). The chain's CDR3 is CSASPGQGFNNEQFF. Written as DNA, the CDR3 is TGCAGTGCTTCCCCGGGACAGGGGTTTAACAATGAGCAGTTCTTC.

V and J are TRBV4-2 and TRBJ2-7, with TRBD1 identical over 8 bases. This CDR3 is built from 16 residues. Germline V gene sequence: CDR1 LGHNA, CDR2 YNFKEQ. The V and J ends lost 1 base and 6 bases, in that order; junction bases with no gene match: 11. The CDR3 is CASSQGPDRETCEQYF. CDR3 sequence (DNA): TGTGCCAGCAGCCAAGGCCCGGACAGGGAAACCTGCGAGCAGTACTTC.

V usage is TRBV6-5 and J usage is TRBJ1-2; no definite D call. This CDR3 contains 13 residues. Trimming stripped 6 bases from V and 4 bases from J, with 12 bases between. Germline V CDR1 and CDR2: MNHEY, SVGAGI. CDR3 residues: CASSSILGYGYTF. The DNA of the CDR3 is TGTGCCAGCAGCTCGATTTTGGGCTATGGCTACACCTTC.

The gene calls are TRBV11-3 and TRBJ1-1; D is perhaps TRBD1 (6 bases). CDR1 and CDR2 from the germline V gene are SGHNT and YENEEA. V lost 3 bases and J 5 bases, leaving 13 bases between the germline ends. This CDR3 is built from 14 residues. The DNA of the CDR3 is TGTGCCAGCAGCTTGTCGCCTAGGGGGACTGAAGCTTTCTTT. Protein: CASSLSPRGTEAFF. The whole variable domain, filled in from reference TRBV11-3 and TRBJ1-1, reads EAGVVQSPRYKIIEKKQPVAFWCNPISGHNTLYWYLQNLGQGPELLIRYENEEAVDDSQLPKDRFSAERLKGVDSTLKIQPAELGDSAVYLCASSLSPRGTEAFFGQGTRLTVV.

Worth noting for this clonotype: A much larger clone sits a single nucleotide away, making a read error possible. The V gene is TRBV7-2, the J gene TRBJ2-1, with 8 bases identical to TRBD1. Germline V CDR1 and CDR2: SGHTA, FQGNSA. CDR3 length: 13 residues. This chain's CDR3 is CASSLRTGNEQCF. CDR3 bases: TGTGCCAGCAGCCTAAGGACAGGGAATGAGCAGTGCTTC.

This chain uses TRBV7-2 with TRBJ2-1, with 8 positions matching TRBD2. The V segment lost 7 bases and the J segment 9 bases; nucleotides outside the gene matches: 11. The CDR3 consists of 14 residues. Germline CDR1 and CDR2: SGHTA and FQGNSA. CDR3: CASIATRLAREQFF. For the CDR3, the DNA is TGTGCCAGCATCGCTACCCGACTAGCGCGTGAGCAGTTCTTC.

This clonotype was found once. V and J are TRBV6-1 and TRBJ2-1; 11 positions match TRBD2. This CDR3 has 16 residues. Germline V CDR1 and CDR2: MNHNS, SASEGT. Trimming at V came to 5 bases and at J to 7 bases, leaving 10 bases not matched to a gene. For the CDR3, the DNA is TGTGCCAGCAGTTCCCACGGGACTAGCGGAGCAAATGAGCAGTTCTTC. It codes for CASSSHGTSGANEQFF.

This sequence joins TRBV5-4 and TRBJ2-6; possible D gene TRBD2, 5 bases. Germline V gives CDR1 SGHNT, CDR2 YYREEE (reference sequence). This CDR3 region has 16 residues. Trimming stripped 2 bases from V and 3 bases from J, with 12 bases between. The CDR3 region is CASSLGRDIGANVLTF. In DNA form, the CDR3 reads TGTGCCAGCAGCTTAGGACGGGATATTGGGGCCAACGTCCTGACTTTC.

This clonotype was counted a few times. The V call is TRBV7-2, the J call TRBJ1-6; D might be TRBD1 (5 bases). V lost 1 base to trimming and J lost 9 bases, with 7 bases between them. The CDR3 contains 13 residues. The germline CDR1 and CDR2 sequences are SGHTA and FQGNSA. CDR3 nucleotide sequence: TGTGCCAGCAGCTTAGAGGGGCGTTCACCCCTCCACTTT. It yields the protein CASSLEGRSPLHF. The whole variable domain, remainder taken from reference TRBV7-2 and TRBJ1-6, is GAGVSQSPSNKVTEKGKDVELRCDPISGHTALYWYRQSLGQGLEFLIYFQGNSAPDKSGLPSDRFSAERTGGSVSTLTIQRTQQEDSAVYLCASSLEGRSPLHFGNGTRLTVT.

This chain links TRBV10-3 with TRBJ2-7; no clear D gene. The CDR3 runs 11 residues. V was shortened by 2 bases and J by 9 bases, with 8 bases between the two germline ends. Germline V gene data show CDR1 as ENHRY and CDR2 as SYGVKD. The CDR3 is CAISEGPRQYV. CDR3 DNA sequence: TGTGCCATCAGTGAGGGTCCGCGGCAGTACGTC.

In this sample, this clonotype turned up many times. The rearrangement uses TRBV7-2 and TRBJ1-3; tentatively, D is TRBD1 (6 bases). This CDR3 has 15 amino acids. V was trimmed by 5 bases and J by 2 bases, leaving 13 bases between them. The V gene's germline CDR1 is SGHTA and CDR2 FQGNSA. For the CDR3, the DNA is TGTGCCAGCAGCCCCTGGGGGGCGACTGGAAACACCATATATTTT. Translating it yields CASSPWGATGNTIYF.

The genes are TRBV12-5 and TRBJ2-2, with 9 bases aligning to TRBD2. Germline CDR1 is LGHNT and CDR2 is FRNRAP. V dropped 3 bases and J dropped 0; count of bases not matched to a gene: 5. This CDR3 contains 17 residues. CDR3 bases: TGTGCTAGTGGTTTCACAGCGGGAGGACCGAACACCGGGGAGCTGTTTTTT. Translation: CASGFTAGGPNTGELFF. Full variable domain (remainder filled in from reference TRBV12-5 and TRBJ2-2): DARVTQTPRHKVTEMGQEVTMRCQPILGHNTVFWYRQTMMQGLELLAYFRNRAPLDDSGMPKDRFSAEMPDATLATLKIQPSEPRDSAVYFCASGFTAGGPNTGELFFGEGSRLTVL.

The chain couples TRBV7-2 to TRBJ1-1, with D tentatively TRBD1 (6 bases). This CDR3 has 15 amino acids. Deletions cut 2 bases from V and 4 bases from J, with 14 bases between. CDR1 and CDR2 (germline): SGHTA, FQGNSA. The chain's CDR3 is CASSLQGTPGTEAFF. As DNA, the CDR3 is TGTGCCAGCAGCTTACAGGGGACTCCGGGCACTGAAGCTTTCTTT.